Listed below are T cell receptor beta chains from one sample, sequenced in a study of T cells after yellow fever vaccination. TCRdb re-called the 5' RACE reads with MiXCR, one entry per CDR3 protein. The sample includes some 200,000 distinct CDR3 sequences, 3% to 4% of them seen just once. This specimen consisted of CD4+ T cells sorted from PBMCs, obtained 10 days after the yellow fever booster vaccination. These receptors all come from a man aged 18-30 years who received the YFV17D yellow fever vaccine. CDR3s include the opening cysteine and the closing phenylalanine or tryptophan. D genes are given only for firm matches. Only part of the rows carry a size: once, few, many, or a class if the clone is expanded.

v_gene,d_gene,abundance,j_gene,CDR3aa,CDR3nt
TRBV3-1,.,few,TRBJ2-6,CASSPLRAASWTSGANVLTF,TGTGCCAGCAGCCCACTCAGAGCGGCGAGCTGGACCTCTGGGGCCAACGTCCTGACTTTC
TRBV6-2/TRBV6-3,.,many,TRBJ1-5,CASSWRGNRGFDQPQHF,TGTGCCAGCAGTTGGAGGGGAAATAGGGGGTTTGATCAGCCCCAGCATTTT
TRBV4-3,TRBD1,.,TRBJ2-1,CASSQDWRQGRNEQFF,TGCGCCAGCAGCCAAGATTGGCGACAGGGAAGGAATGAGCAGTTCTTC
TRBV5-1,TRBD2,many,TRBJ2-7,CASSSTSGIYEQYF,TGCGCCAGCAGCTCGACTAGCGGGATCTACGAGCAGTACTTC
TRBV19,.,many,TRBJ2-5,CASSWQGGETQYF,TGTGCCAGTAGTTGGCAGGGCGGCGAGACCCAGTACTTC
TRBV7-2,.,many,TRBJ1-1,CASHYSWARVSAEAFF,TGTGCCAGCCATTACTCATGGGCCAGGGTGAGCGCTGAAGCTTTCTTT
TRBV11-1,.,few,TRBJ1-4,CASSLAWEEKLFF,TGTGCCAGCAGCCTTGCATGGGAAGAAAAACTGTTTTTT
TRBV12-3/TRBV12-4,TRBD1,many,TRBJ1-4,CASRTTGTGRFEKLFF,TGTGCCAGCAGAACAACCGGGACAGGGCGTTTCGAAAAACTGTTTTTT
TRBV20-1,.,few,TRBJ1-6,CSAPSWRASPLHF,TGCAGTGCCCCTTCCTGGAGGGCCTCACCCCTCCACTTT
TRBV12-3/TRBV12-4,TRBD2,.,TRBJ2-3,CASSQISGGRTDTQYF,TGTGCCAGCAGTCAAATTAGCGGGGGCCGCACAGATACGCAGTATTTT
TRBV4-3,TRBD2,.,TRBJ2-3,CASSQDYGGVHTQYF,TGCGCCAGCAGCCAAGATTACGGGGGGGTTCATACGCAGTATTTT